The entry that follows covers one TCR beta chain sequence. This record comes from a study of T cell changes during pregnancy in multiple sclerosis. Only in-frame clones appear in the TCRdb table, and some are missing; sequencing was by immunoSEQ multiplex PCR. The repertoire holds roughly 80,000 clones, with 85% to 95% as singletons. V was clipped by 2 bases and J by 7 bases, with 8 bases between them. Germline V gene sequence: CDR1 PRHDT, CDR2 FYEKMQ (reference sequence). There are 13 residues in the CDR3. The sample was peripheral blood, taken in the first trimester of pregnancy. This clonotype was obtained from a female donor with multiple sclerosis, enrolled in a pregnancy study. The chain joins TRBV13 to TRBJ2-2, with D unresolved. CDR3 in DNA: TGTGCCAGCAGCTTAAGCTCTGGCGGGGAGCTGTTTTTT. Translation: CASSLSSGGELFF.